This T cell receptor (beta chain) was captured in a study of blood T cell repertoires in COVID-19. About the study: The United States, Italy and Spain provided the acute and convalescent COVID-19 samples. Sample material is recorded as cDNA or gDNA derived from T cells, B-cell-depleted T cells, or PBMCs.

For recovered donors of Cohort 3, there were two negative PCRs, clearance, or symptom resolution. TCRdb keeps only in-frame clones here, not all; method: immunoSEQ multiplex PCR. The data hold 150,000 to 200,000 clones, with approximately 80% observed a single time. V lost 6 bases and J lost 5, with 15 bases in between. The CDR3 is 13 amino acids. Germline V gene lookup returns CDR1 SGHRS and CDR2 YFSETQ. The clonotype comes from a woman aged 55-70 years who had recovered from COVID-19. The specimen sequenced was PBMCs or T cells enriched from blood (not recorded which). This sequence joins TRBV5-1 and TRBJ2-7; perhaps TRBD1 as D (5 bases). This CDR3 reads CASTERGYDEQYF. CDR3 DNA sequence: TGCGCCAGCACTGAAAGGGGTTACGACGAGCAGTACTTC. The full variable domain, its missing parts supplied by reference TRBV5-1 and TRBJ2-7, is KAGVTQTPRYLIKTRGQQVTLSCSPISGHRSVSWYQQTPGQGLQFLFEYFSETQRNKGNFPGRFSGRQFSNSRSEMNVSTLELGDSALYLCASTERGYDEQYFGPGTRLTVT.